This paragraph covers one T cell receptor (beta chain) sequence. The antigen is unknown. This sample was included in a study of Ad26.COV2.S vaccination and SARS-CoV-2 variants. Repertoires were generated with immunoSEQ multiplex PCR, while TCRdb's copy carries only in-frame clones and drops some. Among about 400,000 clones listed, about four fifths were seen once. As to treatment: some 20 received Ad26.COV2.S at low or high dose, single or two shots; 5 received placebo; per-sample allocation not given. The samples were gathered on day 63 after the first injection of vaccine or placebo. Boston hosted the donor, who was an adult aged 18-55 years. Vaccine was an Ad26 vector expressing Wuhan-strain SARS-CoV-2 spike. Study-level points and caveats: Substantial response breadth was reportedly seen for spike-specific CD8+ and CD4+ T cells after vaccination.

CDR1 is MGHDK and CDR2 is SYGVNS in the germline V gene. Trimming cost V 4 bases and J 5 bases, with 14 bases left between them. The CDR3 has 14 residues. This material consisted of peripheral blood, taken in a trial of Ad26.COV2.S vaccine versus placebo. This chain links TRBV25-1 with TRBJ1-1; a weak D match, TRBD1 (6 bases). The TCR comes from a person between 18 and 65 years old who received the Ad26.COV2.S COVID-19 vaccine or a placebo. The CDR3 nucleotides read TGTGCCAGCAGTGCCAACACAGGGATGACTGAAGCTTTCTTT. Translated: CASSANTGMTEAFF.